Below are 25 T cell receptor beta chains sequenced from a single sample in a study of OX40 agonist ivuxolimab in advanced cancers. Using immunoSEQ multiplex PCR, the repertoire was profiled, and TCRdb retains in-frame clones only, with some absent. The sample records more than 70,000 clones, 85% to 90% being singletons. The sample was CD4+ or CD8+ T cells sorted from blood, taken in a trial of the OX40 agonist ivuxolimab. The receptors here all came from an adult with an advanced solid tumor such as melanoma, head and neck, liver or kidney cancer.

The V and J genes are TRBV7-9 and TRBJ1-2, with D tentatively TRBD1 (5 bases). The CDR3 covers 16 residues. CDR1 and CDR2 from the germline V gene are SEHNR and FQNEAQ (reference sequence). V lost 1 base to trimming and J lost 0 bases, with 12 bases between them. CDR3 DNA sequence: TGTGCCAGCAGCTTAGGCGGGGCTCCGACTAACTATGGCTACACCTTC. Protein: CASSLGGAPTNYGYTF.

The chain has TRBV18 and TRBJ1-5; the D is unclear. Germline lookup yields CDR1 KGHSH and CDR2 LQKENI. The CDR3 loop spans 15 amino acids. Trimming removed 2 bases from V and 0 bases from J, with 8 bases in between. CDR3 nucleotides: TGTGCCAGCTCACCATGGGGAGATAGCAATCAGCCCCAGCATTTT. This codes for CASSPWGDSNQPQHF.

The chain joins TRBV19 to TRBJ2-1; D is tentatively TRBD1 or TRBD2 (5 bases each). CDR1 and CDR2 (germline): LNHDA, SQIVND (reference sequence). V was shortened by 7 bases and J by 5 bases, with 15 bases between the two germline ends. The CDR3 spans 14 residues. The CDR3 sequence is CASTIRGDNNEQFF. The DNA of the CDR3 is TGTGCCAGTACCATTAGGGGAGACAACAATGAGCAGTTCTTC. The whole variable domain, filled in from reference TRBV19 and TRBJ2-1, reads DGGITQSPKYLFRKEGQNVTLSCEQNLNHDAMYWYRQDPGQGLRLIYYSQIVNDFQKGDIAEGYSVSREKKESFPLTVTSAQKNPTAFYLCASTIRGDNNEQFFGPGTRLTVL.

V is TRBV6-1 and J is TRBJ1-5, with D maybe TRBD1 (5 bases). V lost 8 bases and J lost 5, with 19 bases in between. Germline CDR1 reads MNHNS; CDR2 reads SASEGT. This CDR3 has 15 residues. CDR3: CASGRGGVGDQPQHF. The CDR3, as DNA: TGTGCCAGCGGGCGGGGAGGGGTCGGGGATCAGCCCCAGCATTTT.

J is TRBJ1-1 and V is TRBV19; D is ambiguous. CDR3 length: 13 residues. CDR1 is LNHDA, CDR2 SQIVND, per germline (reference sequence). The V end was cut by 4 bases, the J end by 1 base, with 7 bases between. CDR3 amino acids: CASSNRGNTEAFF. The CDR3 region has the DNA TGTGCCAGTAGTAACCGGGGGAACACTGAAGCTTTCTTT.

This clone was counted once. The chain has TRBV6-1 and TRBJ1-2; D is uncertain. CDR1 and CDR2 from the germline V gene are MNHNS and SASEGT. The CDR3 has 13 residues. V gave up 1 base and J gave up 3 bases, with 6 bases separating them. CDR3 in DNA: TGTGCCAGCAGTGAAGGGCCAGACTATGGCTACACCTTC. Protein product: CASSEGPDYGYTF.

The gene calls are TRBV4-1 and TRBJ1-3, with D hard to call. V dropped 2 bases and J dropped 3 bases, with 11 bases sitting between them. The CDR3 spans 15 residues. CDR1 is MGHRA and CDR2 is YSYEKL in the germline V gene. The CDR3 DNA reads as TGCGCCAGCAGCCAAATTCAAGGGTTTGGAAACACCATATATTTT. It encodes CASSQIQGFGNTIYF.

This clone turned up a few times. The chain joins TRBV2 to TRBJ1-2; 11 nucleotides align to TRBD1. With 7 bases clipped from V and 6 bases from J, the junction kept 4 bases outside the gene matches. The CDR3 has 13 residues. The germline CDR1 and CDR2 sequences are SNHLY and FYNNEI. CDR3 in amino acids: CASNGQGADGYTF. The CDR3, as DNA: TGTGCCAGCAACGGACAGGGGGCGGATGGCTACACCTTC.

The chain combines TRBV9 with TRBJ2-7; 12 positions agree with TRBD2. Looked up from germline, CDR1 is SGDLS and CDR2 is YYNGEE. The CDR3 is 18 amino acids. The trim removed 0 bases at V and 2 bases at J, leaving 9 bases unmatched. The CDR3 region is CASSVGVSGLAGAYEQYF. The CDR3 DNA follows: TGTGCCAGCAGCGTAGGAGTCTCGGGACTAGCGGGTGCCTACGAGCAGTACTTC.

In this sample, this clone turned up once. The chain uses TRBV6-1 and TRBJ2-5; 8 bases are shared with TRBD1. J was trimmed by 5 bases and V by 4 bases; bases with no gene match: 6. The CDR3 is 14 residues long. CDR1 and CDR2 (germline): MNHNS, SASEGT. The CDR3 coding sequence is TGTGCCAGCAGTGTATCCAGGGGGCTCGAGACCCAGTACTTC. Translated: CASSVSRGLETQYF.

The CDR3 protein is CASSLMGEGSNQPQHF. The CDR3 nucleotides read TGTGCCAGCAGTTTAATGGGGGAGGGTAGCAATCAGCCCCAGCATTTT. V and J are TRBV28 and TRBJ1-5; D possibly corresponds to TRBD1 (5 bases). Germline V gene lookup returns CDR1 MDHEN and CDR2 SYDVKM. The CDR3 loop spans 16 amino acids. V was cut by 2 bases and J by 0 bases, with 11 bases left in between.

This chain joins TRBV7-8 and TRBJ2-5; no clear D gene. V was shortened by 0 bases and J by 5 bases, with 1 base between the two germline ends. The V gene's germline CDR1 is SGHVS and CDR2 FQNEAQ. The CDR3 sequence is 11 residues long. CDR3 region: CASSLAETQYF. For the CDR3, the DNA is TGTGCCAGCAGCTTAGCGGAGACCCAGTACTTC.

V is TRBV4-2 and J is TRBJ2-7, with D perhaps matching TRBD2 (6 bases). CDR3 length equals 13 residues. CDR1 is LGHNA, CDR2 YNFKEQ, per germline. The V and J ends lost 0 bases and 6 bases respectively, with 9 bases between them. CDR3 in amino acids: CASSQDLGGEQYF. The CDR3 region has the DNA TGTGCCAGCAGCCAAGATCTCGGGGGCGAGCAGTACTTC.

The V gene is TRBV6-4, the J gene TRBJ1-2; 9 bases align to TRBD1. The CDR3 consists of 14 residues. The V gene's germline CDR1 is MRHNA and CDR2 SNTAGT. Losses at the gene ends were 3 bases for V and 7 bases for J; bases not matched to a gene: 6. The chain's CDR3 is CASSEGHRGPGYTF. CDR3 in DNA: TGTGCCAGCAGTGAAGGGCACAGGGGGCCTGGCTACACCTTC.

This clone turned up a few times. V and J are TRBV7-6 and TRBJ1-3, with unresolved D. Deletions cut 1 base from V and 0 bases from J, with 10 bases between. The CDR3 spans 16 residues. Germline V gene lookup returns CDR1 SGHVS and CDR2 FNYEAQ. The CDR3 DNA follows: TGTGCCAGCAGCTTAGAGTCTACCGGCTCTGGAAACACCATATATTTT. This encodes CASSLESTGSGNTIYF.

The chain employs TRBV5-1 and TRBJ1-6, with D uncertain. The CDR3 spans 15 residues. Germline V CDR1 and CDR2: SGHRS, YFSETQ. V was trimmed by 0 bases and J by 4 bases, leaving 8 bases between them. In DNA, the CDR3 is TGCGCCAGCAGCTTGGAGGGAGCTTATAATTCACCCCTCCACTTT. Translation gives CASSLEGAYNSPLHF.

The chain is built from TRBV18 and TRBJ2-3; D gene unclear. Germline V gene lookup returns CDR1 KGHSH and CDR2 LQKENI. The CDR3 loop spans 15 amino acids. With 2 bases removed from V and 0 bases from J, the gap between germline ends came to 9 bases. CDR3 in amino acids: CASSPSRKSTDTQYF. DNA of the CDR3: TGTGCCAGCTCACCATCCCGGAAGAGCACAGATACGCAGTATTTT.

This clone came up a few times. The chain recombines TRBV19 with TRBJ1-5; D gene ambiguous. Germline CDR1 LNHDA, CDR2 SQIVND (reference sequence). V lost 3 bases and J lost 6, with 6 bases in between. This CDR3 comprises 12 residues. The CDR3 DNA is TGTGCCAGTAGTATGCTAGGTCAGCCCCAGCATTTT. It codes for CASSMLGQPQHF.

V gene TRBV19 combines with J gene TRBJ2-5; D call uncertain. V was trimmed by 7 bases and J by 7 bases, leaving 16 bases between them. Germline CDR1 LNHDA, CDR2 SQIVND (reference sequence). The CDR3 covers 13 residues. The CDR3 region is CASTTTPTTTQYF. The CDR3 DNA is TGTGCCAGTACCACGACCCCCACCACGACCCAGTACTTC.

The V call is TRBV11-3, the J call TRBJ2-7; 12 positions match TRBD2. Unmatched junction bases numbered 9, after V lost 3 bases and J lost 6 bases. The CDR3 sequence is 16 residues long. The germline CDR1 and CDR2 sequences are SGHNT and YENEEA. Written as DNA, the CDR3 is TGTGCCAGCAGCTTTATCCGGACTAGCGGGGTAGGCGAGCAGTACTTC. It specifies CASSFIRTSGVGEQYF.

This chain connects TRBV5-1 to TRBJ1-1; TRBD1 matches 7 bases. This CDR3 has 15 amino acids. Unmatched junction bases numbered 11, after V lost 4 bases and J lost 5 bases. Looked up from germline, CDR1 is SGHRS and CDR2 is YFSETQ. CDR3: CASSTGQTGGTEAFF. CDR3 nucleotides: TGCGCCAGCAGCACGGGACAGACTGGAGGGACTGAAGCTTTCTTT. Combining the CDR3 with reference TRBV5-1 and TRBJ1-1 gives the whole variable domain KAGVTQTPRYLIKTRGQQVTLSCSPISGHRSVSWYQQTPGQGLQFLFEYFSETQRNKGNFPGRFSGRQFSNSRSEMNVSTLELGDSALYLCASSTGQTGGTEAFFGQGTRLTVV.

The rearrangement links TRBV6-6 to TRBJ2-5, with a tentative D call TRBD1 (6 bases). The CDR3 loop spans 15 amino acids. Germline assignment: CDR1 MNHNY and CDR2 SVGAGI (reference sequence). The germline V and J ends were trimmed by 2 bases and 2 bases, with 12 bases remaining between them. DNA of the CDR3: TGTGCCAGCAGTTACACCCGGACAGAGCAAGAGACCCAGTACTTC. This translates into CASSYTRTEQETQYF.

Of note for this clone: Relative to the germline gene, one junction end is altered; a read error may explain this. This sequence joins TRBV7-7 and TRBJ2-6; D remains unclear. The CDR3 loop spans 17 amino acids. The germline V gene has CDR1 SSHAT and CDR2 FNYEAQ (reference sequence). CDR3 sequence (DNA): TGTGCTAGCAGTACCGCAGGAAGCCTCTCTGGGGCCAACGTCCTGACTTTC. As protein: CASSTAGSLSGANVLTF.

This chain joins TRBV30 and TRBJ2-2, with TRBD1 matching 9 bases. Germline CDR1 and CDR2: GTSNPN and SVGIG (reference sequence). The CDR3 has 15 residues. The V and J ends lost 4 bases and 3 bases, in that order; junction bases with no gene match: 6. In DNA, the CDR3 is TGTGCCTGGACTCGGACAGGGGCGGACACCGGGGAGCTGTTTTTT. It is translated as CAWTRTGADTGELFF.

The chain couples TRBV10-3 to TRBJ1-2; TRBD1 is a possible D gene (6 bases). The germline V gene has CDR1 ENHRY and CDR2 SYGVKD. V dropped 8 bases and J dropped 2 bases, with 15 bases sitting between them. The CDR3 runs to 14 residues. CDR3 sequence: CAIGSRGQNYGYTF. The CDR3 nucleotides are TGTGCCATCGGCTCCAGGGGACAAAACTATGGCTACACCTTC.